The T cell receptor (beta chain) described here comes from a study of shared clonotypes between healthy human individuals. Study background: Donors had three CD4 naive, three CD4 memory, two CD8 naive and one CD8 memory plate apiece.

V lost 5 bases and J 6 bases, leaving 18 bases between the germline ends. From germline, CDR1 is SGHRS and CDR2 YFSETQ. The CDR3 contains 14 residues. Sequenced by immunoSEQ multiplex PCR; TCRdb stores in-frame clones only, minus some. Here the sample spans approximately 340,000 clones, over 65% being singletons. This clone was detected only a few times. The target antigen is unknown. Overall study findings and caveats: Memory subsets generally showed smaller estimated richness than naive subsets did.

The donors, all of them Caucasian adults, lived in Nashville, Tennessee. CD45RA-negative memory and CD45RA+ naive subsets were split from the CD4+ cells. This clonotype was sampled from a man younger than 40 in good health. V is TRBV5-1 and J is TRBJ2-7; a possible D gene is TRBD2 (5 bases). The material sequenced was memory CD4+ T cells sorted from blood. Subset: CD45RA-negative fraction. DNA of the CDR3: TGCGCCAGCAGAACGGAAAGAGGGAATAGCGAGCAGTACTTC. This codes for CASRTERGNSEQYF.